This T cell receptor beta chain was documented in a study of OX40 agonist ivuxolimab in advanced cancers. Study in general: Ivuxolimab was delivered to patients intravenously every 2 weeks at doses spanning 0.01 to 10 mg/kg. Study outcomes and limitations: Expansion of clones was among the lowest in partial responders at 0.1-3.0 mg/kg. The mean number of expanded clones was higher in CD8+ T cells than in CD4+.

Clones were sequenced by immunoSEQ multiplex PCR, and TCRdb holds only the in-frame ones, with some missing. This sample carries tens of thousands of clones, 80% to 90% of them seen once, and the ten largest clones take roughly 0.33%. The germline gives CDR1 SGDLS, CDR2 YYNGEE. The CDR3 runs to 16 residues. The V end was cut by 4 bases, the J end by 7 bases, with 23 bases between. Individuals having autoimmune disease history or systemic immunosuppression were not enrolled. About this clone itself: Antigen specificity is unknown.

This specimen was CD4+ or CD8+ T cells sorted from blood, taken in a trial of the OX40 agonist ivuxolimab. The V and J genes are TRBV9 and TRBJ1-1, with D perhaps matching TRBD1 (6 bases). This TCR came from an adult with an advanced solid tumor such as melanoma, head and neck, liver or kidney cancer. CDR3 in amino acids: CASSPNHPGERSEAFF. The CDR3 nucleotides read TGTGCCAGCAGCCCAAATCACCCAGGGGAACGGAGTGAAGCTTTCTTT.